A single TCR beta chain is shown here with its context. Its antigen is undetermined. This sample stems from a study of cytomegalovirus exposure and HLA in healthy donors. Findings of the study overall: Accounts indicate the classifier identified cytomegalovirus status with strong specificity and sensitivity. Most TCR sequences proved rare, with some public TCRs found in many donors.

CDR3 length: 13 amino acids. Trimming took off 4 bases at V and 7 bases at J, with 14 bases between the two ends. Germline V gives CDR1 MDHEN, CDR2 SYDVKM. Sequencing used immunoSEQ multiplex PCR; TCRdb keeps in-frame clones, though not all of them. The sample shows 150,000 or so clones, about 95% of them seen only once. The material sequenced was PBMCs. The chain joins TRBV28 to TRBJ2-7; D not certain. This clonotype was obtained from a man aged 18 to 30 in good health and CMV-seropositive. DNA of the CDR3: TGTGCCAGCAGTTACCGGTTTGTCGGGGAGCAGTACTTC. The encoded protein is CASSYRFVGEQYF.